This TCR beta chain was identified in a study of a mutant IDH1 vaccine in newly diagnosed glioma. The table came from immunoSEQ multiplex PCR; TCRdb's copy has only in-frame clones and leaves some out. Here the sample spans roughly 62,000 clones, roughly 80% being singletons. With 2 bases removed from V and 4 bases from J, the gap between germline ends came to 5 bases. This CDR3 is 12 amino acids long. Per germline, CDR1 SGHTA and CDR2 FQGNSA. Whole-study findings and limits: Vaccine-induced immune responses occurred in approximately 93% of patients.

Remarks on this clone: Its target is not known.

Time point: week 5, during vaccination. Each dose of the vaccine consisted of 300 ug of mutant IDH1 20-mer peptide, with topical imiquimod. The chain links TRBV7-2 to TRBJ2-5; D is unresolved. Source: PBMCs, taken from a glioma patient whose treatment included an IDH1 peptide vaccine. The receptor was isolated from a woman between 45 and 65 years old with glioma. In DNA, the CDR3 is TGTGCCAGCAGCTTACTTGGAGAGACCCAGTACTTC. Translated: CASSLLGETQYF. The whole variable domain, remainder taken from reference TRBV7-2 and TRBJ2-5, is GAGVSQSPSNKVTEKGKDVELRCDPISGHTALYWYRQSLGQGLEFLIYFQGNSAPDKSGLPSDRFSAERTGGSVSTLTIQRTQQEDSAVYLCASSLLGETQYFGPGTRLLVL.